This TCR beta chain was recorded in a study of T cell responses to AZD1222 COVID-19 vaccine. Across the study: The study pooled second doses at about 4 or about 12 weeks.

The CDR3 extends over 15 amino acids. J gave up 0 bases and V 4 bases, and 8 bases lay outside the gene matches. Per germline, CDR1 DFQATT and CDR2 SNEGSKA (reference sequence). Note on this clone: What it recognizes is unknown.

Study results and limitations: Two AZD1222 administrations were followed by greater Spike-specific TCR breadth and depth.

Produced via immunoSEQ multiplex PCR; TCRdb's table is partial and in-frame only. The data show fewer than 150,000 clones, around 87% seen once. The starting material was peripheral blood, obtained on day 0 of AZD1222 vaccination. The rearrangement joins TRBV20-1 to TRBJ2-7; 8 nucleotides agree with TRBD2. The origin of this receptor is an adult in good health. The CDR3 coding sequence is TGCAGTGCTATTGATTTAGCGGGGTCCTCCTACGAGCAGTACTTC. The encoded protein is CSAIDLAGSSYEQYF.